A selection of T cell receptor beta chains follows, all from one sample in a study of T cell responses to AZD1222 COVID-19 vaccine. Profiled with immunoSEQ multiplex PCR; TCRdb holds only in-frame clones, not every one. Among 100,000 or so clones listed, about nine tenths were seen once. Specimen: peripheral blood, collected on day 0 of AZD1222 vaccination. These receptors all stem from an adult in good health. CDR3s leave out the opening cysteine and the closing phenylalanine or tryptophan. A D gene is named only where the DNA matches it firmly.

j_gene	len	v_gene	d_gene	CDR3aa
TRBJ2-5	15	TRBV7-6	TRBD1	ASSFRTGGSRMETQY
TRBJ2-1	13	TRBV19	TRBD1	ASSKRQGYYNEQF
TRBJ2-1	13	TRBV7-9	-	ASSQERLRRSEQF
TRBJ2-3	11	TRBV28	-	ASKGGSTDTQY
TRBJ2-3	16	TRBV9	TRBD2	ASSEGGASGRAADTQY
TRBJ2-1	14	TRBV6-2/TRBV6-3	TRBD2	ASSYSGGRSFHEQF
TRBJ1-4	13	TRBV3-1/TRBV3-2	-	ASSQAGTTIEKLF
TRBJ1-5	12	TRBV7-9	-	ASSQDSFLVPQH
TRBJ1-1	11	TRBV5-4	-	ASSLFLNTEAF
TRBJ2-7	11	TRBV4-1	-	ASSPEISYEQY
TRBJ2-1	14	TRBV5-5	TRBD2	ASSFRSLAGWGEQF
TRBJ2-3	13	TRBV6-2/TRBV6-3	TRBD2	ASSYVAGVTDTQY
TRBJ1-1	13	TRBV10-3	-	AINEQGGGNTEAF
TRBJ2-7	13	TRBV4-1	-	ASSQEDRNPYEQY
TRBJ1-5	11	TRBV18	TRBD1	ASSPPTGGDQH
TRBJ1-1	12	TRBV11-3	-	ASSLRGVYTEAF
TRBJ2-7	12	TRBV5-1	TRBD1	ASSSGQSTYEQY
TRBJ2-3	13	TRBV7-2	-	ASSLGGVMGDTQY
TRBJ2-6	13	TRBV11-2	-	ASSLVLVGANVLT
TRBJ2-1	15	TRBV28	-	ASTSIGGADSYNEQF
TRBJ1-1	11	TRBV29-1	-	SVVGPMNTEAF
TRBJ1-5	16	TRBV18	-	ASSPGSGGIYSNQPQH
TRBJ1-3	13	TRBV9	-	ASSPRRGSGNTIY
TRBJ2-5	11	TRBV7-3	-	ASSPSAYETQY
TRBJ2-3	15	TRBV7-9	TRBD2	ASSLPLTSGRLSPLY
TRBJ2-7	13	TRBV18	-	ASSPRDTLSYEQY
TRBJ2-3	16	TRBV28	TRBD2	ASSPIDTSGRWADTQY
TRBJ2-2	14	TRBV4-3	TRBD2	ASSPELAGGVGELF
TRBJ2-1	11	TRBV18	-	ASSPPGYNEQF
TRBJ2-1	15	TRBV4-3	-	ASSLTFGESSYNEQF
TRBJ2-1	15	TRBV24-1	TRBD1	ATSDPARQGRLYEQF
TRBJ2-5	13	TRBV7-2	TRBD2	ASSPTSGRAETQY
TRBJ1-2	13	TRBV27	-	ASSLKPLGPYGYT
TRBJ2-1	12	TRBV19	-	ASSITGGINEQF
TRBJ2-3	13	TRBV13	-	ASSVGGVRTDTQY
TRBJ1-1	11	TRBV10-3	-	AISVQGDTEAF
TRBJ2-6	13	TRBV12-5	-	ASGSDGAGANVLT
TRBJ1-5	14	TRBV28	-	ASSLSPLTGNQPQH
TRBJ2-1	14	TRBV9	-	ASSVGEGGDYNEQF
TRBJ2-7	13	TRBV3-1/TRBV3-2	TRBD1	ASSQDRDPSYEQY
TRBJ2-5	12	TRBV7-6	-	ASSLAFGEETQY
TRBJ1-4	13	TRBV2	-	ASSDLLGSNEKLF
TRBJ2-1	11	TRBV24-1	-	ATSEATYNEQF
TRBJ2-7	11	TRBV19	TRBD1	ASGDSEAYEQY
TRBJ1-6	14	TRBV7-9	-	ASSFDDLWDNSPLH
TRBJ1-2	13	TRBV7-9	-	ASSPDWGVGYGYT
TRBJ1-3	12	TRBV6-2/TRBV6-3	-	ASSRGSSGNTIY
TRBJ1-6	11	TRBV7-3	-	ASSRAPREPLH
TRBJ1-2	15	TRBV15	-	ATSRDTDPQFHYGYT
TRBJ2-7	15	TRBV27	-	ASSLIGAGAPSYEQY
TRBJ2-3	13	TRBV30	-	AWSSRDGYTDTQY
TRBJ2-7	12	TRBV27	-	ASSARRAMDEQY
TRBJ1-3	12	TRBV6-5	-	ASRVQVSGNTIY
TRBJ2-7	13	TRBV7-6	TRBD1	ASSQGTGGWYEQY
TRBJ2-7	13	TRBV5-1	-	ASSLGVTGVYEQY
TRBJ2-3	12	TRBV6-5	-	ASSSRGAGDTQY
TRBJ1-3	14	TRBV19	-	ASRTGGGFSGNTIY
TRBJ1-1	11	TRBV6-5	-	ASRSTGNTEAF
TRBJ2-7	12	TRBV7-9	-	ASSPQRQGHEQY